This T cell receptor beta chain was sequenced during a study of vaccination effects on CD4 cells after COVID-19. Sequencing followed a ViraFEST assay step that expanded antigen-specific CD4+ T cells with viral peptide pools. Culturing for around 10 days preceded CD4+ T cell isolation. Between March and December 2020, the person had a SARS-CoV-2 infection that PCR confirmed. Per the germline V gene, CDR1 is DFQATT and CDR2 is SNEGSKA (reference sequence). V was pared by 3 bases and J by 0 bases, with 11 bases between. The length of the CDR3 is 14 residues. Assay used: immunoSEQ multiplex PCR; TCRdb lists only in-frame clones, some missing. The sample has about 19,000 clones; around four fifths are singletons. Points on this clone: The antigen is undetermined.

The TCR was taken from a human donor who had a prior SARS-CoV-2 infection. The V call is TRBV20-1, the J call TRBJ1-2; D unresolved. Sequenced material: CD4+ T cells from PBMCs cultured with SARS-CoV-2 spike peptides, taken before COVID-19 vaccination. This CDR3 is CSASNVLTNYGYTF. The CDR3 DNA reads TGCAGTGCTAGTAACGTTCTCACTAACTATGGCTACACCTTC.